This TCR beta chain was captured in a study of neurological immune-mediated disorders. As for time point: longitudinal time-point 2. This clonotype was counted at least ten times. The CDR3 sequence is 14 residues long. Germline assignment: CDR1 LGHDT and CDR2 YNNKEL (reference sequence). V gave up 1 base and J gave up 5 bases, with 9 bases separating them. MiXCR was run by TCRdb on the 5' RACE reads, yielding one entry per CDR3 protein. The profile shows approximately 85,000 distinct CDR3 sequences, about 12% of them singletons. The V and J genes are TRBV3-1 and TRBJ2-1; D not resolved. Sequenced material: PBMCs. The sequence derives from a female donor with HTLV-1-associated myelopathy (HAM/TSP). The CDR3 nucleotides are TGTGCCAGCAGCCAAGTCGGTATTCACAATGAGCAGTTCTTC. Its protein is CASSQVGIHNEQFF.